This T cell receptor beta chain was obtained from a study of T cell changes during pregnancy in multiple sclerosis. This table comes from immunoSEQ multiplex PCR, and its TCRdb copy is limited to in-frame clones, with some not included. The sample shows about 69,000 clones, roughly nine tenths of them seen only once. The V end lost 0 bases, the J end lost 7 bases, and 15 bases lay between the germline ends. This CDR3 region has 15 residues. Germline lookup yields CDR1 MNHEY and CDR2 SVGAGI. This chain connects TRBV6-5 to TRBJ1-2, with D possibly TRBD1 on 6 matching bases. The TCR sequence derives from a female donor with multiple sclerosis, enrolled in a pregnancy study. This specimen was peripheral blood, taken before pregnancy. In DNA, the CDR3 is TGTGCCAGCAGTTACTCGGGGCCCGGGACATTTGGCTACACCTTC. This codes for CASSYSGPGTFGYTF.